The 26 T cell receptor beta chains presented below share a single source sample, sequenced in a study of blood T cells in healthy people across ages. The use of a sample-barcoded 5' primer and a J-beta primer mix characterized a second PCR of roughly 7 to 11 cycles. TCRdb re-analysed the 5' RACE reads in MiXCR, keeping a single row per CDR3 protein. Of about 640,000 distinct CDR3 sequences listed, under 30% are singletons. Input material: blood. The receptors were gathered from a woman of 80 years or more in good health.

Only one count was recorded for this clonotype. The CDR3, as DNA: TGCGCCAGCAGCCAACTAGCGGGGGATTACGAGCAGTACTTC. Its translation: CASSQLAGDYEQYF. J is TRBJ2-5 and V is TRBV4-1; TRBD2 aligns across 10 bases. The DNA end lines up better with TRBJ2-7; the J call may be wrong. The germline CDR1 and CDR2 sequences are MGHRA and YSYEKL. This CDR3 is 14 amino acids long.

The chain couples TRBV7-2 to TRBJ1-1, with TRBD1 as a possible D gene (5 bases). Trimming took off 5 bases at V and 4 bases at J, with 14 bases between the two ends. This CDR3 has 14 amino acids. Germline V gene sequence: CDR1 SGHTA, CDR2 FQGNSA. The CDR3 sequence: CASSLPTVSTEAFF. The CDR3 nucleotides read TGTGCCAGCAGCCTTCCGACAGTGAGCACTGAAGCTTTCTTT.

This clonotype has ten or more counts. The V call is TRBV19, the J call TRBJ1-2; 8 nucleotides agree with TRBD1. This CDR3 contains 13 residues. The germline V gene encodes CDR1 LNHDA and CDR2 SQIVND (reference sequence). V shed 7 bases, J shed 6 bases, and the junction held 7 bases outside the gene matches. The CDR3, as DNA: TGTGCCAGTACCTTGGACAGGGTTGATGGCTACACCTTC. Amino acids: CASTLDRVDGYTF.

This clonotype was observed at least ten times. The gene calls are TRBV20-1 and TRBJ2-3; 7 bases agree with TRBD2. Trimming removed 3 bases from V and 5 bases from J; junction bases left unmatched: 8. Germline-derived CDR1 and CDR2 are DFQATT and SNEGSKA (reference sequence). The CDR3 contains 14 residues. The CDR3 DNA reads as TGCAGTGCTAGGGACGCAGGGAGGGTAGATACGCAGTATTTT. Its protein is CSARDAGRVDTQYF.

This clonotype was seen only a few times. The chain has TRBV30 and TRBJ1-1; the match to TRBD1 covers 10 bases. This CDR3 is built from 13 residues. V trimming: 8 bases; J trimming: 7 bases; junction bases outside the gene matches: 10. Germline V gene lookup returns CDR1 GTSNPN and CDR2 SVGIG (reference sequence). The CDR3 DNA reads TGTGCCGGCTGCCCGGGACAGGGGTTTGAAGCTTTCTTT. Protein sequence: CAGCPGQGFEAFF.

The V and J genes are TRBV15 and TRBJ1-6; D is ambiguous. The CDR3 contains 17 residues. The V and J ends lost 0 bases and 2 bases respectively, with 11 bases between them. Germline values: CDR1 LNHNV, CDR2 YYDKDF (reference sequence). CDR3 loop: CATSRDSGGTYNSPLHF. CDR3 coding DNA: TGTGCCACCAGCAGAGATTCGGGAGGGACCTATAATTCACCCCTCCACTTT.

The chain links TRBV24-1 to TRBJ2-1; 8 bases are shared with TRBD2. CDR3 length equals 14 residues. V lost 9 bases, J lost 0 bases, and 3 bases stayed unmatched. In germline, CDR1 is KGHDR, CDR2 SFDVKD. The CDR3 DNA reads as TGTGCCACCGGAGCGGGAGACTCCTACAATGAGCAGTTCTTC. The encoded protein is CATGAGDSYNEQFF.

This clonotype was found many times. The rearrangement uses TRBV5-1 and TRBJ2-2; the D is unclear. The ends were cut back, 2 bases at V and 4 bases at J, with 9 bases in the middle. CDR3 length: 14 amino acids. CDR1 is SGHRS and CDR2 is YFSETQ in the germline V gene. The CDR3 region is CASSLGHSTGELFF. The CDR3 DNA follows: TGCGCCAGCAGCTTAGGTCATTCCACCGGGGAGCTGTTTTTT. Combining the CDR3 with reference TRBV5-1 and TRBJ2-2 gives the whole variable domain KAGVTQTPRYLIKTRGQQVTLSCSPISGHRSVSWYQQTPGQGLQFLFEYFSETQRNKGNFPGRFSGRQFSNSRSEMNVSTLELGDSALYLCASSLGHSTGELFFGEGSRLTVL.

This clonotype was observed at least ten times. This rearrangement joins TRBV7-9 to TRBJ1-2; 9 nucleotides line up with TRBD1. The V and J ends lost 5 bases and 9 bases, in that order; junction bases with no gene match: 13. Germline assignment: CDR1 SEHNR and CDR2 FQNEAQ (reference sequence). This CDR3 contains 15 residues. The CDR3 DNA reads TGTGCCAGCAGCCCAGACCGGGACAGGGCAGTCAGCTACACCTTC. Translating it yields CASSPDRDRAVSYTF.

The CDR3 is CASSPGQGATGELFF. The CDR3 DNA follows: TGTGCCAGCAGCCCCGGACAGGGGGCAACCGGGGAGCTGTTTTTT. This chain joins TRBV7-3 and TRBJ2-2; 11 bases fit TRBD1. The CDR3 extends over 15 amino acids. The trim removed 5 bases at V and 5 bases at J, leaving 4 bases unmatched. The germline CDR1 and CDR2 sequences are SGHTA and FQGTGA.

The rearrangement links TRBV7-9 to TRBJ1-1; D uncertain. CDR1 is SEHNR, CDR2 FQNEAQ, per germline (reference sequence). This CDR3 comprises 17 residues. V dropped 0 bases and J dropped 3 bases, with 17 bases sitting between them. The CDR3 spells CASSLARFFSRDTEAFF. The CDR3 region has the DNA TGTGCCAGCAGCTTAGCCCGTTTTTTCTCACGAGACACTGAAGCTTTCTTT.

The rearrangement links TRBV24-1 to TRBJ2-3, with TRBD2 as a possible D gene (6 bases). Trimming cost V 6 bases and J 0 bases, with 15 bases left between them. The CDR3 extends over 16 amino acids. CDR1 is KGHDR, CDR2 SFDVKD, per germline. The CDR3 coding sequence is TGTGCCACCAGTCAACGCCGGGGGAGCAGCACAGATACGCAGTATTTT. Its translation is CATSQRRGSSTDTQYF.

This clonotype has only a few counts. A much larger clone lies one base from this, so it may be a read error. The CDR3 coding sequence is TGTGCCAGCAGACCCCAGGGGAGATGCGAGCAGTACTTC. This sequence encodes CASRPQGRCEQYF. This rearrangement joins TRBV11-2 to TRBJ2-5; D perhaps matches TRBD1 (6 bases). The DNA end favors TRBJ2-7, so the J call may be wrong. Germline assignment: CDR1 SGHAT and CDR2 FQNNGV. The CDR3 runs 13 residues.

The CDR3 spells CASSHEIDEETQYF. The CDR3 bases are TGCGCCAGCAGCCATGAGATAGATGAAGAGACCCAGTACTTC. The rearrangement joins TRBV4-1 to TRBJ2-7, with no clear D. The closer fit of TRBJ2-5 to the DNA end suggests the J call may be wrong. The CDR3 is made up of 14 amino acids. Germline V gene sequence: CDR1 MGHRA, CDR2 YSYEKL.

This clonotype showed up many times. The rearrangement uses TRBV6-6 and TRBJ2-3, with unresolved D. This CDR3 has 17 residues. Germline assignment: CDR1 MNHNY and CDR2 SVGAGI (reference sequence). Trimming cost V 2 bases and J 0 bases, with 15 bases left between them. In nucleotides, the CDR3 is TGTGCCAGCAGTTACAGTCTTCGCGGATTTAGCACAGATACGCAGTATTTT. Translated: CASSYSLRGFSTDTQYF.

This clonotype was seen a handful of times. The rearrangement uses TRBV19 and TRBJ2-1; possibly TRBD2 for D (5 bases). From germline, CDR1 is LNHDA and CDR2 SQIVND (reference sequence). This CDR3 has 16 amino acids. Trimming left V 3 bases short and J 6 bases short, with 18 bases between. The CDR3, as DNA: TGTGCCAGTAGTATTAATGAGCCCGCGCGGGCCAATGAGCAGTTCTTC. Its protein product is CASSINEPARANEQFF.

This clonotype was observed many times. CDR3 amino acids: CASRGTGNSPLHF. The CDR3 nucleotides read TGTGCCAGCAGGGGGACAGGGAATTCACCCCTCCACTTT. This chain joins TRBV12-3 or TRBV12-4 and TRBJ1-6; TRBD1 agrees at 9 bases. The CDR3 spans 13 residues. J was trimmed by 7 bases and V by 6 bases; bases with no gene match: 1.

This clonotype was counted ten times or more. The rearrangement links TRBV5-8 to TRBJ1-4; 10 bases align to TRBD1. J was trimmed by 7 bases and V by 4 bases; bases with no gene match: 4. From germline, CDR1 is SGHTS and CDR2 YDEGEE. This CDR3 has 14 amino acids. CDR3 DNA sequence: TGTGCCAGCAGCGGGGGACAGGGGACTGAAAAACTGTTTTTT. It encodes CASSGGQGTEKLFF.

This clonotype was detected many times. This chain joins TRBV27 and TRBJ2-1; 9 bases map to TRBD2. CDR1 and CDR2 from the germline V gene are MNHEY and SMNVEV (reference sequence). With V trimmed by 7 bases and J by 3 bases, 10 bases remained unmatched. This CDR3 has 16 residues. In DNA, the CDR3 is TGTGCCAGCAACCCCTCGGGACTAGCAGGCTACAATGAGCAGTTCTTC. Amino acids: CASNPSGLAGYNEQFF.

On this clonotype: At one end the junction does not follow the germline gene, possibly because of a read error. The chain joins TRBV7-9 to TRBJ2-5, with 9 nucleotides matching TRBD2. The CDR3 is 16 amino acids. The V gene's germline CDR1 is SEHNR and CDR2 FQNEAQ (reference sequence). The CDR3 sequence is CASSFTRAGGQEAQYF. The CDR3 DNA is TGTGCCAGCAGCTTCACTAGAGCGGGGGGACAAGAGGCCCAGTACTTC.

This clonotype showed up many times. This chain uses TRBV29-1 with TRBJ1-1; no clear D gene. This CDR3 contains 11 residues. In germline, CDR1 is SQVTM, CDR2 ANQGSEA. Trimming shortened V by 7 bases and J by 6 bases, and 12 bases separated the two germline ends. The CDR3: CSARRTAEAFF. CDR3 DNA sequence: TGCAGCGCCCGCCGAACCGCTGAAGCTTTCTTT.

This clonotype has at least ten counts. This sequence joins TRBV20-1 and TRBJ2-5, with no clear D. Per the germline V gene, CDR1 is DFQATT and CDR2 is SNEGSKA (reference sequence). V lost 6 bases and J lost 1, with 12 bases in between. The CDR3 has 13 amino acids. Here the CDR3 reads CSARRWSQETQYF. The CDR3 DNA follows: TGCAGTGCCCGGAGATGGTCCCAAGAGACCCAGTACTTC.

J is TRBJ2-1 and V is TRBV7-2; D remains unclear. The CDR3 loop spans 14 amino acids. Between the trimmed V and J ends, which lost 5 bases and 0 bases, there was a span of 8 bases. Germline V gene lookup returns CDR1 SGHTA and CDR2 FQGNSA. DNA of the CDR3: TGTGCCAGCAGCCGACACGGCTCCTACAATGAGCAGTTCTTC. Translation gives CASSRHGSYNEQFF.

J is TRBJ1-5 and V is TRBV15; D not resolved. The V end lost 0 bases, the J end lost 11 bases, and 8 bases lay between the germline ends. Looked up from germline, CDR1 is LNHNV and CDR2 is YYDKDF (reference sequence). The CDR3 loop spans 12 amino acids. CDR3 sequence reads: CATSRDGQTQHF. As DNA, the CDR3 is TGTGCCACCAGCAGAGATGGGCAGACCCAGCATTTT.

V and J are TRBV7-9 and TRBJ1-1; 7 bases are a match to TRBD1. The V segment lost 6 bases and the J segment 4 bases; nucleotides outside the gene matches: 8. The CDR3 is 14 residues long. The germline V gene has CDR1 SEHNR and CDR2 FQNEAQ (reference sequence). The CDR3 nucleotides read TGTGCCAGCAGGGGGGCCGGGACAGCCACTGAAGCTTTCTTT. Protein product: CASRGAGTATEAFF.

At least ten counts were recorded for this clonotype. This may arise from a read error, as a much more abundant clone is one base away. J is TRBJ2-5 and V is TRBV10-3; 10 nucleotides match TRBD2. Germline V CDR1 and CDR2: ENHRY, SYGVKD. Trimming cost V 7 bases and J 11 bases; bases outside gene matches: 16. CDR3 length: 15 amino acids. CDR3 region: CAIKRVASGGNEQYF. CDR3 nucleotides: TGTGCCATCAAAAGGGTGGCTAGCGGGGGCAATGAGCAGTACTTC.